This T cell receptor beta chain was captured in a study of early stage breast cancer tumors. Regarding the study as a whole: Compared with adjacent normal breast, tumors showed approximately 2.5-fold denser, more clonal T cells.

The CDR3 totals 12 residues. CDR1 and CDR2 (germline): MNHEY, SVGAGI. Blood replicates held 0.5 ug DNA, tumor or normal breast 1.5 ug, two each. TCRdb's copy holds only in-frame clones and misses some; the assay was immunoSEQ multiplex PCR. The sample carries some 30,000 clones, over 70% recorded once. Comment on this clone: Its antigen remains unknown. The germline gene is not matched at one end of the junction; a read error may be the cause.

The sequence was collected from a person in their twenties or thirties with breast cancer. The material sequenced was breast tumor tissue. This chain links TRBV6-5 with TRBJ1-1; tentative D call: TRBD1 (6 bases). CDR3 coding DNA: TGTGCCAGCAGTTACGGGGACAATCCTCGTGAGTTT. This gives the protein CASSYGDNPREF.